One and the same sample provided the 17 T cell receptor beta chains below, sequenced in a study of blood T cell repertoires in COVID-19. TCRdb keeps only in-frame clones here, not all; method: immunoSEQ multiplex PCR. The table has 95,000 to 110,000 clones, about 80% seen once. The source material was peripheral blood. These receptors all come from a man in his 60s with acute or convalescent COVID-19.

The chain has TRBV15 and TRBJ1-4, with TRBD1 as a possible D gene (5 bases). In germline, CDR1 is LNHNV, CDR2 YYDKDF (reference sequence). V lost 4 bases, J lost 8 bases, and 17 bases lay in between. This CDR3 spans 15 amino acids. The CDR3 region has the DNA TGTGCCACCAGCACCCTAGGGACCGGGGGAGAAAAACTGTTTTTT. The encoded protein is CATSTLGTGGEKLFF.

V gene TRBV10-3 combines with J gene TRBJ2-1; TRBD2 matches at 9 bases. Germline V lookup: CDR1 ENHRY, CDR2 SYGVKD. The junction had 11 bases not matched to a gene; V was cut back by 4 bases and J by 4 bases. This CDR3 is 17 amino acids long. CDR3 nucleotides: TGTGCCATCAGTGGACCTCAGACTAGCGGATCATACAATGAGCAGTTCTTC. It yields the protein CAISGPQTSGSYNEQFF.

The chain links TRBV20-1 to TRBJ1-5; no definite D call. This CDR3 has 13 amino acids. In germline, CDR1 is DFQATT, CDR2 SNEGSKA (reference sequence). The V gene lost 3 bases and the J gene lost 0 bases, with 6 bases spanning the gap. This chain's CDR3 is CSASPVSNQPQHF. In DNA, the CDR3 is TGCAGTGCTAGTCCCGTTAGCAATCAGCCCCAGCATTTT.

The genes are TRBV19 and TRBJ2-3; 7 nucleotides agree with TRBD2. This CDR3 comprises 15 residues. V shed 1 base, J shed 0 bases, and the junction held 1 base outside the gene matches. CDR1 LNHDA and CDR2 SQIVND come from the germline V gene (reference sequence). CDR3 sequence reads: CASSIAGGSTDTQYF. The CDR3 nucleotides are TGTGCCAGTAGTATAGCGGGAGGTAGCACAGATACGCAGTATTTT.

This clone was recorded once. The V gene is TRBV28, the J gene TRBJ1-1, with a possible D match to TRBD1 (6 bases). In germline, CDR1 is MDHEN, CDR2 SYDVKM. The CDR3 has 15 amino acids. V lost 8 bases and J 3 bases, leaving 19 bases between the germline ends. CDR3 DNA sequence: TGTGCCAGCCATCCTACAGGGACGAGGGACACTGAAGCTTTCTTT. It codes for CASHPTGTRDTEAFF.

V is TRBV15 and J is TRBJ1-1; D not resolved. Deletions cut 5 bases from V and 1 base from J, with 8 bases between. The CDR3 runs to 13 residues. The V gene's germline CDR1 is LNHNV and CDR2 YYDKDF (reference sequence). The DNA of the CDR3 is TGTGCCACCAGCCGCCGAGGGAACACTGAAGCTTTCTTT. This gives the protein CATSRRGNTEAFF.

The chain recombines TRBV18 with TRBJ2-3; 15 positions match TRBD2. The CDR3 runs 20 residues. The ends lost 1 base at V and 2 bases at J; junction bases unmatched: 10. Germline CDR1 is KGHSH and CDR2 is LQKENI. The CDR3 sequence: CASSPLGLAGGAASTDTQYF. The CDR3, as DNA: TGTGCCAGCTCACCACTCGGACTAGCGGGAGGGGCCGCATCCACAGATACGCAGTATTTT.

J is TRBJ2-7 and V is TRBV2; no reliable D call. V was pared by 1 base and J by 1 base, with 17 bases between. The CDR3 covers 17 residues. Germline assignment: CDR1 SNHLY and CDR2 FYNNEI. CDR3: CASSEVLTFSESYEQYV. The CDR3 coding sequence is TGTGCCAGCAGTGAAGTGTTAACATTTTCCGAATCCTACGAGCAGTACGTC.

This clone was seen just once. V and J are TRBV9 and TRBJ1-2; no reliable D call. The CDR3 contains 15 residues. The ends were cut back, 0 bases at V and 1 base at J, with 10 bases in the middle. CDR1 SGDLS and CDR2 YYNGEE come from the germline V gene. CDR3 protein: CASSVVPGFNYGYTF. CDR3 DNA: TGTGCCAGCAGCGTAGTCCCAGGATTTAACTATGGCTACACCTTC.

This clone turned up a few times. V and J are TRBV20-1 and TRBJ2-5, with D possibly being TRBD1 (6 bases). The CDR3 runs to 11 residues. CDR1 and CDR2 from the germline V gene are DFQATT and SNEGSKA (reference sequence). The CDR3 reads CSGQIQETQYF. The CDR3 region has the DNA TGCTCCGGACAGATTCAAGAGACCCAGTACTTC.

The rearrangement uses TRBV29-1 and TRBJ2-1, with 10 bases lining up with TRBD2. Germline V gene lookup returns CDR1 SQVTM and CDR2 ANQGSEA. This CDR3 spans 16 amino acids. Trimming removed 5 bases from V and 1 base from J; junction bases left unmatched: 8. This chain's CDR3 is CSVMIAGGVSYNEQFF. CDR3 nucleotide sequence: TGCAGCGTTATGATAGCGGGAGGCGTATCCTACAATGAGCAGTTCTTC.

This clone showed up just a few times. This chain connects TRBV5-5 to TRBJ2-7; 9 bases agree with TRBD1. V shed 0 bases and J 3 bases; nucleotides not matched to a gene: 7. Germline loops: CDR1 SGHKS, CDR2 YYEKEE (reference sequence). The CDR3 has 16 amino acids. CDR3 nucleotides: TGTGCCAGCAGCTTGGCCATCGGGACAGGGTTCTACGAGCAGTACGTC. Translating it yields CASSLAIGTGFYEQYV.

V gene TRBV2 combines with J gene TRBJ2-3; 8 bases line up with TRBD1. This CDR3 is 15 amino acids long. Germline CDR1 is SNHLY and CDR2 is FYNNEI. The V and J ends lost 8 bases and 0 bases, in that order; junction bases with no gene match: 7. CDR3: CASLTGTGSTDTQYF. The CDR3 DNA follows: TGTGCCAGCCTGACCGGGACAGGTAGCACAGATACGCAGTATTTT.

This chain connects TRBV30 to TRBJ2-1; D is uncertain. Germline V gives CDR1 GTSNPN, CDR2 SVGIG (reference sequence). With 2 bases removed from V and 6 bases from J, the gap between germline ends came to 17 bases. The CDR3 extends over 15 amino acids. CDR3 residues: CAWSSGSPSPNEQFF. Here the CDR3 DNA reads TGTGCCTGGAGTTCAGGTTCCCCCTCCCCCAATGAGCAGTTCTTC.

This clone has just one count. The chain carries TRBV5-6 and TRBJ1-1; D ambiguous. CDR1 and CDR2 from the germline V gene are SGHDT and YYEEEE. V was shortened by 4 bases and J by 0 bases, with 13 bases between the two germline ends. The CDR3 is made up of 15 amino acids. The CDR3 sequence is CASSRSPLMNTEAFF. The CDR3 region has the DNA TGTGCCAGCAGCCGCTCTCCTCTAATGAACACTGAAGCTTTCTTT. Complete variable domain (other parts from reference TRBV5-6 and TRBJ1-1): DAGVTQSPTHLIKTRGQQVTLRCSPKSGHDTVSWYQQALGQGPQFIFQYYEEEERQRGNFPDRFSGHQFPNYSSELNVNALLLGDSALYLCASSRSPLMNTEAFFGQGTRLTVV.

The chain employs TRBV5-1 and TRBJ2-1; 7 bases map to TRBD1. Germline trimming cut 4 bases from V and 9 bases from J; bases unmatched to any gene: 13. CDR3 length: 15 residues. Germline V gives CDR1 SGHRS, CDR2 YFSETQ. The CDR3 DNA reads TGCGCCAGCAGCCGCCAGGTCGAGGGGGCTCTTGAGCAGTTCTTC. This encodes CASSRQVEGALEQFF.

This chain joins TRBV6-5 and TRBJ1-1, with 7 bases that match TRBD1. This CDR3 has 13 amino acids. Germline V gives CDR1 MNHEY, CDR2 SVGAGI. V trimming: 5 bases; J trimming: 7 bases; junction bases outside the gene matches: 7. DNA of the CDR3: TGTGCCAGCAGTACAAGACAGGGTGATGAAGCTTTCTTT. Its translation: CASSTRQGDEAFF.